These T cell receptor beta chains were read from a single sample in a study of cytomegalovirus exposure and HLA in healthy donors. The assay was immunoSEQ multiplex PCR, and TCRdb's table has in-frame clones only and misses some. The sample has about 240,000 clones; roughly 87% are singletons. Material for sequencing was PBMCs. The receptors come from a woman aged 40 to 50 in good health and CMV-seropositive. Both conserved end residues are trimmed from each CDR3. D genes are given only for firm matches.

V	D	CDR3
TRBV4-3	TRBD1	ASSQRGGGQPQH
TRBV4-3	NA	ASSPNGRGNEKLF
TRBV7-2	NA	ASSSQGGVYEQY
TRBV11-2	NA	ASSTARWNEQF
TRBV19	TRBD1	ASSPTGSNQPQH
TRBV19	TRBD1	ASSILGTAYEQY
TRBV5-4	NA	ASSQPGTSSGNTIY
TRBV19	TRBD1	ASSSRQGPRQPQH
TRBV11-2	NA	ASSLSRGYYGYT
TRBV25-1	NA	ASSAPGDTQY
TRBV6-6	TRBD2	ASSYSGTSGNEQY
TRBV11-2	NA	ASSLESGRRIYNEQF
TRBV5-6	TRBD2	ASSLPSGASSYNEQF
TRBV5-1	NA	ASSLEGPGENEQF
TRBV7-2	TRBD1	ASSVQTGVTEAF
TRBV30	TRBD2	AWRHGTSGYWETQY
TRBV5-6	TRBD1	ASSTNRDSYTDTQY
TRBV13	TRBD2	ASSLGPSGGIYNEQF
TRBV7-9	TRBD1	ASSSRDRGQNEQF
TRBV5-6	TRBD2	ASSLSAGAQY
TRBV10-3	NA	AISEGRGLDTEAF
TRBV5-1	NA	ASSPGWGDRTDTQY
TRBV10-3	NA	AIRGGGGAYEQY
TRBV7-9	NA	ASSLAREGGYT